Detailed here is one TCR beta chain. Its antigen is unidentified. The data belong to a study of graft-versus-host responses after intestinal transplantation. Study summary: The study gave all recipients anti-thymocyte globulin induction, then tacrolimus and steroids for 2 to 3 years.

There are 16 residues in the CDR3. Germline CDR1 KGHSH, CDR2 LQKENI. Trimming took 4 bases from V and 4 from J, leaving 16 bases between them. Libraries were prepared by immunoSEQ multiplex PCR; TCRdb keeps only in-frame clonotypes and omits some of them. The profile shows tens of thousands of clones, 94% of them singletons. The rearrangement uses TRBV18 and TRBJ2-2; tentatively, D is TRBD1 or TRBD2 (5 bases each). The sequence came from a human donor who was the organ donor for an intestinal transplant. This material consisted of unstimulated CD4+ T cells sorted from spleen or lymph node cells, taken before transplant. The CDR3 DNA sequence: TGTGCCAGCTCACGAATCGGGACCCTACTCACCGGGGAGCTGTTTTTT. Protein product: CASSRIGTLLTGELFF.